The rows below give T cell receptor beta chains drawn from one sample of a study of monozygotic twins with inflammatory bowel disease. TCRdb reanalyzed the 5' RACE reads and collapses them to one entry per CDR3 protein, without DNA. The sample table includes around 450,000 distinct CDR3 sequences. The specimen was blood. The source of these receptors is a human donor with ulcerative colitis or Crohn's disease, or a healthy co-twin of an affected twin (not recorded which). Both conserved end residues are part of each CDR3.

j_call v_call cdr3_length cdr3_aa
TRBJ2-5 TRBV7-2 15 CASSWVGQTKETQYF
TRBJ2-2 TRBV6-2/TRBV6-3 14 CASSRRDFTGELFF
TRBJ2-2 TRBV5-8 16 CASSVRTTGTTGELFF
TRBJ2-3 TRBV5-5 18 CASSLASDRGRQADTQYF
TRBJ2-1 TRBV25-1 19 CASSDPPGLAGVPYNEQFF
TRBJ2-5 TRBV30 15 CAWDGSGPIQETQYF
TRBJ2-1 TRBV29-1 13 CSVGGSSYNEQFF
TRBJ2-3 TRBV20-1 15 CSASRGILETDTQYF
TRBJ1-2 TRBV10-3 12 CAISDSNYGYTF
TRBJ2-1 TRBV5-4 14 CASSADRGQYEQFF
TRBJ2-3 TRBV5-1 13 CASSTPHTDTQYF
TRBJ1-1 TRBV6-5 13 CASSYSRVTEAFF
TRBJ2-7 TRBV5-4 16 CASSPGLAGVAYEQYF
TRBJ1-6 TRBV28 16 CASMGSRKLYNSPLHF
TRBJ2-5 TRBV5-5 14 CASSSVGEQETQYF
TRBJ1-6 TRBV12-3/TRBV12-4 13 CASSQLGGEPLHF
TRBJ2-3 TRBV20-1 13 CSARDSNTDTQYF
TRBJ2-1 TRBV5-1 15 CASSLLGQAYNEQFF
TRBJ2-7 TRBV6-6 14 CASSYSGTANEQYF
TRBJ2-3 TRBV7-2 15 CASTSSAVSTDTQYF
TRBJ2-2 TRBV5-8 14 CASGSTGNTGELFF
TRBJ1-6 TRBV20-1 15 CSAPSGPGANSPLHF
TRBJ2-5 TRBV7-9 16 CASTLRGTAEGETQYF
TRBJ2-1 TRBV15 17 CATSFGLAGSLDNEQFF
TRBJ2-2 TRBV20-1 14 CSAPSGSITGELFF
TRBJ2-5 TRBV10-3 14 CAISPMSIQETQYF
TRBJ2-5 TRBV14 19 CASSRGPRPGLTYQETQYF
TRBJ2-3 TRBV3-1 18 CASSQGWLAGVGSDTQYF
TRBJ2-3 TRBV5-1 16 CASSPAIAGVTDTQYF
TRBJ1-1 TRBV7-9 13 CASSLGQGDQAFF
TRBJ2-5 TRBV28 15 CASSFPGLSQETQYF
TRBJ2-3 TRBV11-2 15 CASSLGSPVTDTQYF
TRBJ2-7 TRBV6-1 11 CASKSMDREYF
TRBJ1-3 TRBV5-6 15 CASATIGVSGNTIYF
TRBJ1-5 TRBV3-1 13 CASSQDPGQPQHF
TRBJ1-1 TRBV19 14 CASSPDRAIAEAFF
TRBJ1-1 TRBV19 12 CASSMGGSEAFF
TRBJ2-1 TRBV7-2 14 CASSLASGRSGQFF
TRBJ1-6 TRBV19 12 CASSNGVSPLHF
TRBJ2-3 TRBV18 15 CASSPQGQEADTQYF
TRBJ2-3 TRBV6-5 13 CASSYGAGDTQYF
TRBJ2-1 TRBV30 15 CAWSLGYTTIDEQFF
TRBJ2-7 TRBV5-5 15 CASSPGTSVAYEQYF
TRBJ2-2 TRBV5-1 15 CASSFTGPGTGELFF
TRBJ2-3 TRBV4-2 16 CASSQVGLAGVDTQYF
TRBJ2-1 TRBV29-1 15 CSVNGHLNSYNEQFF